Sequencing of this T cell receptor beta chain was carried out in a study of breast tumors, draining lymph nodes, adjacent tissues. Germline CDR1 and CDR2: SGHTA and FQGNSA. This CDR3 has 17 residues. V lost 4 bases and J 1 base, leaving 17 bases between the germline ends. TCRdb reprocessed the multiplex PCR reads with MiXCR, giving one entry per CDR3 protein. The table records roughly 20,000 distinct CDR3 sequences, 41% of them present only once. This clonotype was seen repeatedly, ten times or more. The V gene is TRBV7-2, the J gene TRBJ1-5; TRBD1 might be the D (5 bases). The sample consisted of breast tumor tissue. This sequence was found in a female donor with breast cancer. Some clones in this sample may be carry-over from other donors' samples. The CDR3 DNA reads as TGTGCCAGCAGCTCAACTTGGGGCCGGGACAGCAATCAGCCCCAGCATTTT. Translating it yields CASSSTWGRDSNQPQHF.